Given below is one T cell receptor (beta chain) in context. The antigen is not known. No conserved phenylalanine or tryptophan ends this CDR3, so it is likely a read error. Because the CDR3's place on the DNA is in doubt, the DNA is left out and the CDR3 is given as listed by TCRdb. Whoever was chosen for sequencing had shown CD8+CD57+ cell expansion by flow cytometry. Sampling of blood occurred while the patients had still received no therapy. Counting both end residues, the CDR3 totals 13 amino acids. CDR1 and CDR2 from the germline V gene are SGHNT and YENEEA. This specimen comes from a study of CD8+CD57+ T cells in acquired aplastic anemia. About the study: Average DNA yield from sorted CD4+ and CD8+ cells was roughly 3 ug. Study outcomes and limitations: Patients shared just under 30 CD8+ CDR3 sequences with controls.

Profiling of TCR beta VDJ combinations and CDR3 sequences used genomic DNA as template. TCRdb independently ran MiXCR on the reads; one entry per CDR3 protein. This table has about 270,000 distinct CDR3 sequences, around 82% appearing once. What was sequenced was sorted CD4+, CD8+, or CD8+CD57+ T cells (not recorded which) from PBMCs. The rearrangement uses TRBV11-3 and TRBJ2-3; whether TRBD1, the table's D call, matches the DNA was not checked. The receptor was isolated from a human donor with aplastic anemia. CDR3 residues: CASSVDLTGTTEA.